These T cell receptor beta chains were read from a single sample in a study of CD8+CD57+ T cells in acquired aplastic anemia. TCRdb processed the reads anew with MiXCR; each CDR3 protein has one entry. The sample contains about 290,000 distinct CDR3 sequences, about 50% of which appear only once. The specimen was sorted CD4+, CD8+, or CD8+CD57+ T cells (not recorded which) from PBMCs. These receptors were obtained from a human donor with aplastic anemia. The CDR3 runs from the conserved cysteine through the conserved F or W. The order of the fields is J gene, clone size, V gene, D gene, CDR3 protein, CDR3 DNA. The D gene is left open where the match is weak. Only part of the rows carry a size: once, few, many, or a class if the clone is expanded.

TRBJ1-2 - TRBV29-1 - CSFDSGNPNYGYTF TGCAGCTTTGACTCGGGGAATCCTAACTATGGCTACACCTTC
TRBJ2-7 - TRBV5-1 TRBD1 CASSLARGQQYEQYF TGCGCCAGCAGCTTGGCGAGGGGACAGCAGTACGAGCAGTACTTC
TRBJ1-5 - TRBV2 - CASSGGGQPQHF TGTGCCAGCAGTGGGGGAGGACAGCCCCAGCATTTT
TRBJ1-6 - TRBV5-1 TRBD1 CASSPAGQSSPLHF TGCGCCAGCAGCCCAGCGGGACAGAGTTCACCCCTCCACTTT
TRBJ2-3 many TRBV12-3/TRBV12-4 - CASSSGIGPHTDTQYF TGTGCCAGCAGTTCCGGAATAGGGCCACACACAGATACGCAGTATTTT
TRBJ2-2 once TRBV7-2 TRBD2 CASSLRGGWTGELFF TGTGCCAGCAGCTTAAGGGGAGGGTGGACCGGGGAGCTGTTTTTT
TRBJ1-2 - TRBV7-2 TRBD1 CASRRQGMFTF TGTGCCAGCAGGAGACAGGGGATGTTTACCTTC
TRBJ2-5 - TRBV6-1 TRBD1 CASSIQGWGETQYF TGTGCCAGCAGTATACAGGGGTGGGGAGAGACCCAGTACTTC
TRBJ1-5 once TRBV2 TRBD1 CASRRTGAQPQHF TGTGCCAGCAGGAGGACAGGGGCTCAGCCCCAGCATTTT
TRBJ2-1 - TRBV4-1 - CASSQGARTLQFF TGCGCCAGCAGCCAAGGGGCCAGGACACTCCAGTTCTTC
TRBJ1-2 - TRBV10-2 TRBD1 CASSEVAGGRGYTF TGCGCCAGCAGTGAGGTGGCAGGGGGACGTGGCTACACCTTC
TRBJ2-2 - TRBV24-1 TRBD1 CATSDRDRGRTGELFF TGTGCCACCAGTGATCGGGACAGGGGGCGGACCGGGGAGCTGTTTTTT
TRBJ2-1 - TRBV5-1 TRBD1 CASSLIQGASSYNEQFF TGCGCCAGCAGCTTGATACAGGGGGCGAGCTCCTACAATGAGCAGTTCTTC
TRBJ1-6 once TRBV4-2 - CASSQGDRAPNSPLHF TGTGCCAGCAGCCAAGGTGATAGGGCCCCTAATTCACCCCTCCACTTT
TRBJ1-2 many TRBV2 - CASSGVTPANYGYTF TGTGCCAGCAGTGGTGTGACACCCGCTAACTATGGCTACACCTTC
TRBJ1-2 - TRBV2 TRBD1 CASSRQGVANTGVDYGYTF TGTGCCAGCAGTCGACAGGGTGTAGCGAACACCGGGGTGGACTATGGCTACACCTTC
TRBJ1-1 few TRBV12-3/TRBV12-4 TRBD1 CASSRQGLNTEAFF TGTGCCAGCAGCCGACAGGGTCTGAACACTGAAGCTTTCTTT
TRBJ1-1 many TRBV5-1 - CASSLQGGQNTEAFF TGCGCCAGCAGCTTACAGGGAGGTCAGAACACTGAAGCTTTCTTT
TRBJ1-2 - TRBV10-3 - CASDTRQSNYGYTF TGTGCCAGCGATACCCGACAGTCTAACTATGGCTACACCTTC
TRBJ1-2 - TRBV4-2 - CASSAHSYGYTF TGTGCCAGCAGCGCACACAGCTATGGCTACACCTTC
TRBJ2-1 many TRBV6-5 TRBD2 CASSYDRGEKQFF TGTGCCAGCAGTTACGACCGGGGGGAGAAGCAGTTCTTC
TRBJ2-3 few TRBV7-9 TRBD2 CASSSLAGGPDTQYF TGTGCCAGCAGCTCCCTAGCGGGAGGGCCAGATACGCAGTATTTT
TRBJ2-7 many TRBV12-3/TRBV12-4 - CASSPTFNYYEQYF TGTGCCAGCAGTCCCACCTTTAACTACTACGAGCAGTACTTC
TRBJ2-2 - TRBV7-3 TRBD2 CASSLSAGVGTGELFF TGTGCCAGCAGCTTATCAGCGGGGGTGGGCACCGGGGAGCTGTTTTTT
TRBJ1-1 many TRBV6-5 - CASSYDGTVGAFF TGTGCCAGCAGTTACGACGGAACGGTGGGAGCTTTCTTT
TRBJ1-3 - TRBV7-9 - CASSPPRSENTIYF TGTGCCAGCAGTCCCCCTCGATCTGAAAACACCATATATTTT
TRBJ2-1 - TRBV19 - CASSTSRAGTYNEQFF TGTGCCAGTAGTACATCCCGGGCGGGGACCTACAATGAGCAGTTCTTC
TRBJ1-2 many TRBV4-2 TRBD1 CASSEERDRLWGYTF TGTGCCAGCAGCGAAGAACGGGACAGGCTTTGGGGCTACACCTTC
TRBJ2-1 many TRBV9 TRBD2 CASSVVAGAHEQFF TGTGCCAGCAGCGTAGTTGCGGGAGCTCATGAGCAGTTCTTC
TRBJ2-6 many TRBV7-8 TRBD1 CASSLISRGIRAGANVLTF TGTGCCAGCAGCTTAATTAGCAGGGGGATTCGGGCTGGGGCCAACGTCCTGACTTTC
TRBJ1-1 few TRBV5-6 TRBD1 CASSLTGYVNTEAFF TGTGCCAGCAGTCTGACAGGGTATGTGAACACTGAAGCTTTCTTT
TRBJ1-2 many TRBV9 - CASSTGSRGMDGYTF TGTGCCAGCAGCACAGGGAGTCGGGGGATGGATGGCTACACCTTC
TRBJ1-1 many TRBV24-1 - CATKVYLASWIAFF TGTGCCACCAAAGTATATTTAGCCTCTTGGATAGCTTTCTTT
TRBJ2-5 - TRBV6-5 - CASTRTRGETQYF TGTGCCAGCACGCGTACCCGGGGAGAGACCCAGTACTTC
TRBJ1-2 - TRBV7-2 TRBD1 CASSIGGRGENGYTF TGTGCCAGCAGCATAGGGGGCAGGGGAGAGAATGGCTACACCTTC
TRBJ2-3 - TRBV20-1 - CSASRDSPRDTQYF TGCAGTGCGAGCCGGGACTCCCCAAGGGATACGCAGTATTTT
TRBJ2-5 - TRBV20-1 TRBD2 CSAVPSGFETQYF TGCAGTGCCGTACCTAGCGGGTTTGAGACCCAGTACTTC
TRBJ2-5 few TRBV19 - CASSPPAVIPETQYF TGTGCCAGTAGTCCCCCCGCAGTGATCCCAGAGACCCAGTACTTC
TRBJ2-1 - TRBV19 - CASSIRGEQFF TGTGCCAGTAGTATAAGGGGAGAGCAGTTCTTC
TRBJ2-5 - TRBV7-9 - CASSLVAGFKETQYF TGTGCCAGCAGCTTAGTTGCAGGGTTCAAAGAGACCCAGTACTTC
TRBJ2-5 few TRBV20-1 - CSALATGQETQYF TGCAGTGCCCTTGCGACGGGACAAGAGACCCAGTACTTC
TRBJ2-2 - TRBV7-9 - CASSLDREDTGELFF TGTGCCAGCAGCTTAGACAGGGAGGACACCGGGGAGCTGTTTTTT
TRBJ2-2 few TRBV18 - CASSPLILERKAGELFF TGTGCCAGCTCACCCCTGATTCTCGAACGAAAGGCCGGGGAGCTGTTTTTT
TRBJ1-1 - TRBV19 - CASSFNALNTEAFF TGTGCCAGTAGTTTCAACGCATTGAACACTGAAGCTTTCTTT
TRBJ1-1 many TRBV6-1 TRBD1 CASSARDRNTEAFF TGTGCCAGCAGTGCCCGGGACAGGAACACTGAAGCTTTCTTT
TRBJ2-2 - TRBV7-9 TRBD2 CASSNGTSGTTGELFF TGTGCCAGCAGTAATGGGACTAGCGGAACAACCGGGGAGCTGTTTTTT
TRBJ2-7 few TRBV14 - CASSQRGGLKAEQYF TGTGCCAGCAGCCAAAGGGGGGGGTTGAAGGCCGAGCAGTACTTC
TRBJ2-7 - TRBV2 TRBD2 CASTRTGTRNTGEQYF TGTGCCAGCACCCGAACCGGGACTAGGAACACCGGGGAGCAGTACTTC
TRBJ2-7 many TRBV27 - CASSFVGGDYEQYF TGTGCCAGCAGTTTCGTGGGGGGAGACTACGAGCAGTACTTC
TRBJ1-5 many TRBV6-6 - CASSYSGGVGNQPQHF TGTGCCAGCAGTTACTCGGGAGGGGTGGGCAATCAGCCCCAGCATTTT
TRBJ2-7 - TRBV7-9 - CASSLVPQDEQYF TGTGCCAGCAGCTTAGTTCCTCAGGACGAGCAGTACTTC
TRBJ2-2 many TRBV7-3 TRBD2 CASSLRASGRALGTGELFF TGTGCCAGCAGCTTAAGGGCTAGCGGGAGGGCCCTCGGGACCGGGGAGCTGTTTTTT
TRBJ2-5 - TRBV2 - CASRPGTPGVETQYF TGTGCCAGCAGACCCGGGACCCCCGGGGTGGAGACCCAGTACTTC
TRBJ2-1 - TRBV2 - CASSEAVGGPYNEQFF TGTGCCAGCAGTGAAGCGGTGGGGGGCCCCTACAATGAGCAGTTCTTC
TRBJ2-3 once TRBV15 - CATSREGLSTDTQYF TGTGCCACCAGCAGAGAGGGATTGAGCACAGATACGCAGTATTTT
TRBJ2-1 - TRBV27 - CASSLYSPADEQFF TGTGCCAGCAGTCTGTACTCTCCTGCAGATGAGCAGTTCTTC
TRBJ1-1 - TRBV15 - CATSRKGRDTEAFF TGTGCCACCAGCAGGAAGGGACGGGACACTGAAGCTTTCTTT
TRBJ2-7 few TRBV20-1 TRBD1 CSARGTGGSYEQYF TGCAGTGCTAGGGGGACAGGGGGGTCCTACGAGCAGTACTTC
TRBJ1-4 - TRBV2 - CAAAIQWGEKLFF TGTGCCGCCGCAATACAGTGGGGAGAAAAACTGTTTTTT